One and the same sample provided the 17 T cell receptor beta chains below, sequenced in a study of blood T cells in healthy people across ages. The use of a sample-barcoded 5' primer and a J-beta primer mix characterized a second PCR of about 6 to 11 cycles. MiXCR was run by TCRdb on the 5' RACE reads, yielding one entry per CDR3 protein. The table lists around 1.7 million distinct CDR3 sequences, 28% of them singletons. Input material: blood. These receptor sequences come from a young woman in good health.

The rearrangement links TRBV5-1 to TRBJ2-1; the match to TRBD2 covers 11 bases. Germline values: CDR1 SGHRS, CDR2 YFSETQ. The ends lost 5 bases at V and 8 bases at J; junction bases unmatched: 6. The CDR3 loop spans 14 amino acids. This CDR3 is CASRPSGGPHEQFF. CDR3 coding DNA: TGCGCCAGCAGACCTAGCGGGGGGCCCCATGAGCAGTTCTTC.

This clonotype was observed a few times. The CDR3 loop is CASSLRDSGLDTQYF. As DNA, the CDR3 is TGTGCCAGCAGCTTAAGGGACTCTGGACTTGATACGCAGTATTTT. V and J are TRBV7-9 and TRBJ2-3; the D gene is possibly TRBD2 (6 bases). The CDR3 contains 15 residues. The ends were cut back, 2 bases at V and 6 bases at J, with 15 bases in the middle. Per the germline V gene, CDR1 is SEHNR and CDR2 is FQNEAQ (reference sequence).

There are a few counts of this clonotype. The DNA of the CDR3 is TGTGCCAGCAGTTCATCTAGCGACTACGAGCAGTACTTC. Translated, it gives CASSSSSDYEQYF. This chain connects TRBV27 to TRBJ2-7, with D possibly matching TRBD2 (6 bases). CDR3 length equals 13 residues. Trimming stripped 4 bases from V and 3 bases from J, with 10 bases between. Germline V gene data show CDR1 as MNHEY and CDR2 as SMNVEV (reference sequence).

This clonotype was observed at least ten times. The chain combines TRBV5-1 with TRBJ2-7, with 9 bases lining up with TRBD1. CDR3 length: 16 amino acids. The ends lost 5 bases at V and 7 bases at J; junction bases unmatched: 16. Germline values: CDR1 SGHRS, CDR2 YFSETQ. In DNA form, the CDR3 reads TGCGCCAGCAGGAAAAGACAGGGGGAATCCTCGGGGGAGCAGTACTTC. Its translation: CASRKRQGESSGEQYF.

The sample holds one count of this clonotype. A much more abundant neighbour one base away suggests this may be a read error. This chain uses TRBV7-3 with TRBJ2-6, with 7 positions matching TRBD2. The CDR3 contains 15 residues. CDR1 SGHTA and CDR2 FQGTGA come from the germline V gene. Trimming cost V 4 bases and J 8 bases; bases outside gene matches: 8. The chain's CDR3 is CASSSSPGGTNVLTF. As DNA, the CDR3 is TGTGCCAGCAGCTCGTCCCCGGGGGGAACCAACGTCCTGACTTTC.

The chain couples TRBV6-2 or TRBV6-3 to TRBJ1-1; unclear D gene. V was shortened by 2 bases and J by 6 bases, with 13 bases between the two germline ends. This CDR3 spans 14 amino acids. Germline values: CDR1 MNHEY, CDR2 SVGEGT. CDR3 nucleotide sequence: TGTGCCAGCAGTTACCGGACGAGGGTCGCTGAAGCTTTCTTT. Its translation is CASSYRTRVAEAFF.

The chain couples TRBV5-1 to TRBJ2-3; 9 nucleotides match TRBD1. Germline values: CDR1 SGHRS, CDR2 YFSETQ. The trim removed 3 bases at V and 1 base at J, leaving 6 bases unmatched. The CDR3 has 16 amino acids. The CDR3 sequence: CASSWGGQGGTDTQYF. CDR3 sequence (DNA): TGCGCCAGCAGCTGGGGGGGACAGGGCGGCACAGATACGCAGTATTTT.

This sequence joins TRBV7-2 and TRBJ1-5; no clear D. Germline CDR1 and CDR2: SGHTA and FQGNSA. This CDR3 has 13 amino acids. V lost 1 base, J lost 11 bases, and 12 bases lay in between. CDR3 residues: CASSLGPRETQHF. CDR3 sequence (DNA): TGTGCCAGCAGCTTAGGGCCTAGAGAGACCCAGCATTTT.

The CDR3 DNA is TGTGCCAGCACCGTTCTGGGGGCCACCGTCACTAGCACAGATACGCAGTATTTT. Protein: CASTVLGATVTSTDTQYF. The chain has TRBV3-1 and TRBJ2-3; a possible D gene is TRBD1 (6 bases). The CDR3 extends over 18 amino acids. Germline V gene lookup returns CDR1 LGHDT and CDR2 YNNKEL (reference sequence). Trimming left V 7 bases short and J 0 bases short, with 23 bases between.

In its sample, this clonotype was seen a few times. V gene TRBV5-1 combines with J gene TRBJ2-3, with D perhaps TRBD2 (5 bases). Germline V CDR1 and CDR2: SGHRS, YFSETQ. The CDR3 sequence is 15 residues long. V dropped 4 bases and J dropped 0 bases, with 12 bases sitting between them. The CDR3 here is CASSPGGISTDTQYF. CDR3 DNA: TGCGCCAGCAGCCCTGGAGGTATTAGCACAGATACGCAGTATTTT.

This clonotype has a single count. The V gene is TRBV12-3 or TRBV12-4, the J gene TRBJ1-2; no definite D call. V was cut by 1 base and J by 5 bases, with 14 bases left in between. This CDR3 comprises 15 residues. The CDR3 is CASSLVGSSPYGYTF. The CDR3 DNA sequence: TGTGCCAGCAGTTTAGTTGGGAGTTCCCCTTATGGCTACACCTTC.

This clonotype was detected once. The chain couples TRBV9 to TRBJ1-2; 9 bases line up with TRBD1. This CDR3 comprises 17 residues. CDR1 and CDR2 from the germline V gene are SGDLS and YYNGEE. V trimming: 6 bases; J trimming: 2 bases; junction bases outside the gene matches: 14. Here the CDR3 DNA reads TGTGCCAGCAACTATGCGACAGGGGGGGAAACGAACTATGGCTACACCTTC. Translated: CASNYATGGETNYGYTF.

The chain links TRBV20-1 to TRBJ2-1; D is possibly TRBD1 (6 bases). Trimming cost V 6 bases and J 8 bases, with 20 bases left between them. The CDR3 covers 14 residues. The germline gives CDR1 DFQATT, CDR2 SNEGSKA (reference sequence). The CDR3: CSAKDSAKKDEQFF. The DNA for the CDR3 is TGCAGTGCCAAGGACAGTGCCAAAAAGGATGAGCAGTTCTTC.

This chain joins TRBV7-9 and TRBJ2-5, with 9 bases aligning to TRBD1. Germline values: CDR1 SEHNR, CDR2 FQNEAQ (reference sequence). The CDR3 extends over 15 amino acids. Trimming cost V 5 bases and J 5 bases; bases outside gene matches: 9. The CDR3 sequence: CASSALQGAGETQYF. As DNA, the CDR3 is TGTGCCAGCAGCGCCCTACAGGGGGCAGGGGAGACCCAGTACTTC.

This clonotype has only a few counts. The chain recombines TRBV5-1 with TRBJ1-4, with 11 bases that match TRBD1. From germline, CDR1 is SGHRS and CDR2 YFSETQ. The CDR3 is made up of 15 amino acids. J gave up 7 bases and V 4 bases, and 6 bases lay outside the gene matches. CDR3 loop: CASSAEDRGPEKLFF. In DNA, the CDR3 is TGCGCCAGCAGCGCAGAGGACAGGGGGCCTGAAAAACTGTTTTTT. Complete variable domain (other parts from reference TRBV5-1 and TRBJ1-4): KAGVTQTPRYLIKTRGQQVTLSCSPISGHRSVSWYQQTPGQGLQFLFEYFSETQRNKGNFPGRFSGRQFSNSRSEMNVSTLELGDSALYLCASSAEDRGPEKLFFGSGTQLSVL.

The count of this clonotype is one. A clone one base away is much larger, so this may be a read error. The chain links TRBV10-3 to TRBJ2-5, with D perhaps TRBD1 (7 bases). Germline CDR1 ENHRY, CDR2 SYGVKD. The V end was cut by 0 bases, the J end by 11 bases, with 19 bases between. This CDR3 contains 15 residues. CDR3 in amino acids: CAISESNSQGGKQYF. Here the CDR3 DNA reads TGTGCCATCAGTGAGTCGAATAGCCAGGGGGGCAAGCAGTACTTC.

At least ten counts were recorded for this clonotype. V is TRBV20-1 and J is TRBJ2-3; D remains ambiguous. CDR3 length: 11 residues. The ends were cut back, 5 bases at V and 2 bases at J, with 5 bases in the middle. Germline lookup yields CDR1 DFQATT and CDR2 SNEGSKA (reference sequence). The CDR3 protein is CSARPTDTQYF. As DNA, the CDR3 is TGCAGTGCTCGTCCCACAGATACGCAGTATTTT.